This is a list of T cell receptor beta chains from one sample in a study of metastatic and nonmetastatic thyroid tumors. TCRdb re-called clones from the PCR reads using MiXCR. The data show some 21,000 clones, just over 25% seen once. Input material: blood. The source of these receptors is a male donor with papillary thyroid cancer or a benign thyroid nodule (not recorded which). Some clones in this sample may be carry-over from other donors' samples. Both conserved end residues are part of each CDR3. A D gene is named only where the DNA matches it firmly. Not every row has a clone size; where given, it reads once, few, many or a size class.

D gene	V gene	J gene	CDR3 length	clone size	CDR3 protein	CDR3 DNA
.	TRBV20-1	TRBJ2-7	10	many	CSAIVREQYF	TGCAGTGCTATCGTGAGAGAGCAGTACTTC
.	TRBV9	TRBJ1-3	14	.	CASSGGGQGNTIYF	TGTGCCAGCAGCGGAGGGGGACAAGGAAACACCATATATTTT
TRBD1	TRBV6-1	TRBJ2-3	16	medium-sized	CASSRIWDRGVDTQYF	TGTGCCAGCAGCCGAATATGGGACAGGGGGGTAGATACGCAGTATTTT
.	TRBV4-2	TRBJ2-2	16	medium-sized	CASSQDRGRSVGELFF	TGTGCCAGCAGCCAAGATCGTGGCCGCTCCGTCGGGGAGCTGTTTTTT
.	TRBV12-3/TRBV12-4	TRBJ1-6	12	few	CASSFGSSPLHF	TGTGCCAGCAGTTTTGGTAGTTCACCCCTCCACTTT
.	TRBV6-2/TRBV6-3	TRBJ1-2	14	.	CASSYSIDSYGYTF	TGTGCCAGCAGTTACTCGATCGACAGCTATGGCTACACCTTC
.	TRBV2	TRBJ2-7	14	medium-sized	CASSVAGSLYEQYF	TGTGCCAGCAGTGTTGCCGGATCCCTCTACGAGCAGTACTTC
TRBD1	TRBV6-1	TRBJ1-4	14	medium-sized	CASSESARTGGLFF	TGTGCCAGCAGTGAATCTGCCCGGACAGGGGGACTGTTTTTT
.	TRBV7-9	TRBJ2-2	15	.	CASSLFGGRTGELFF	TGTGCCAGCAGCTTATTTGGAGGGCGAACCGGGGAGCTGTTTTTT
.	TRBV9	TRBJ2-5	12	many	CASSASEETQYF	TGTGCCAGCAGCGCGTCCGAAGAGACCCAGTACTTC
.	TRBV28	TRBJ2-7	14	medium-sized	CASSRLIRGGEQYF	TGTGCCAGCAGTAGATTAATCAGGGGAGGCGAGCAGTACTTC
.	TRBV5-1	TRBJ1-4	14	.	CASSQDSANEKLFF	TGCGCCAGCAGTCAGGACAGCGCTAATGAAAAACTGTTTTTT
.	TRBV5-1	TRBJ1-2	15	few	CASSQDGGANYGYTF	TGCGCCAGCAGTCAAGACGGCGGGGCTAACTATGGCTACACCTTC
.	TRBV20-1	TRBJ1-2	13	many	CSASHGQIYGYTF	TGCAGTGCTAGTCACGGACAGATCTATGGCTACACCTTC
.	TRBV11-2	TRBJ1-2	13	once	CASSLAPDYGYTF	TGTGCCAGCAGCTTAGCGCCAGACTATGGCTACACCTTC
.	TRBV27	TRBJ2-5	9	few	CASKGGQYF	TGTGCCAGCAAAGGGGGCCAGTACTTC
.	TRBV28	TRBJ2-2	15	few	CASSISYRAGGELFF	TGTGCCAGCAGTATTTCATACAGGGCGGGCGGGGAGCTGTTTTTT
.	TRBV6-5	TRBJ1-4	14	.	CASSYSRGNEKMFF	TGTGCCAGCAGTTACTCAAGGGGGAACGAAAAAATGTTTTTT
TRBD2	TRBV27	TRBJ2-7	15	.	CARSGLGLADYAKYF	TGTGCCCGCAGTGGACTGGGGCTAGCGGACTACGCGAAGTACTTC
TRBD1	TRBV10-3	TRBJ1-3	14	medium-sized	CAITRTGAGNTIYF	TGTGCCATCACCAGGACAGGGGCTGGAAACACCATATATTTT
.	TRBV20-1	TRBJ2-3	14	.	CSARPDGRTDTQYF	TGCAGTGCTAGACCGGACGGACGCACAGATACGCAGTATTTT
.	TRBV12-3/TRBV12-4	TRBJ2-1	15	few	CASSFSSAGSNEQFF	TGTGCCAGCAGTTTTTCTTCGGCAGGGAGTAATGAGCAGTTCTTC
TRBD2	TRBV11-2	TRBJ2-1	14	few	CASRGTSGGGVQFF	TGTGCCAGCAGAGGGACTAGCGGGGGGGGTGTGCAGTTCTTC
TRBD2	TRBV20-1	TRBJ2-3	14	many	CSARGGGATDTQYF	TGCAGTGCTAGAGGGGGGGGTGCTACAGATACGCAGTATTTT
.	TRBV6-1	TRBJ1-6	15	few	CASSEVPGGNSPLHF	TGTGCCAGCAGTGAAGTTCCTGGGGGGAATTCACCCCTCCACTTT
.	TRBV5-1	TRBJ2-2	14	.	CASSDSLNTGELFF	TGCGCCAGCAGTGACAGCTTGAACACCGGGGAGCTGTTTTTT
.	TRBV19	TRBJ2-7	14	.	CASSIALTFHEQYF	TGTGCCAGTAGTATAGCCTTGACTTTCCACGAGCAGTACTTC
.	TRBV2	TRBJ2-3	14	few	CASSEETRESTQYF	TGTGCCAGCAGTGAGGAGACTAGGGAGTCTACGCAGTATTTT
.	TRBV15	TRBJ1-2	13	.	CATATGQGYGYTF	TGTGCCACCGCTACGGGGCAAGGCTATGGCTACACCTTC
.	TRBV28	TRBJ2-7	10	.	CATEDYEQYF	TGTGCCACCGAGGACTACGAGCAGTACTTC
.	TRBV5-6	TRBJ1-5	14	.	CASSLARGGQPQHF	TGTGCCAGCAGCTTAGCCAGGGGTGGGCAGCCCCAGCATTTT
.	TRBV15	TRBJ1-5	15	medium-sized	CATSSQGRSNQPQHF	TGTGCCACCAGCAGTCAGGGGCGCAGCAATCAGCCCCAGCATTTT
TRBD2	TRBV24-1	TRBJ2-2	12	.	CATSNPGGGLFF	TGTGCCACCAGTAACCCGGGGGGGGGGCTGTTTTTT
TRBD1	TRBV6-1	TRBJ2-6	16	.	CASKKTGGTGANVLTF	TGTGCCAGCAAAAAGACAGGGGGCACTGGGGCCAACGTCCTGACTTTC
.	TRBV30	TRBJ1-1	15	.	CAWMTQTVVFTEAFF	TGTGCCTGGATGACTCAAACCGTGGTTTTCACTGAAGCTTTCTTT
.	TRBV20-1	TRBJ1-4	14	many	CSASLRGIREKLFF	TGCAGTGCTTCACTCAGGGGCATACGTGAAAAACTGTTTTTT
TRBD2	TRBV11-1	TRBJ2-1	17	.	CASSPIWAGVSYNEQFF	TGTGCCAGCAGCCCAATCTGGGCGGGAGTAAGTTACAATGAGCAGTTCTTC
.	TRBV6-1	TRBJ2-2	12	.	CATTSSTGELFF	TGTGCCACCACATCTAGCACCGGGGAGCTGTTTTTT
.	TRBV7-8	TRBJ2-7	15	few	CASSSRLRSSYEQYF	TGTGCCAGCAGCTCCAGATTGAGGAGCTCCTACGAGCAGTACTTC
TRBD1	TRBV4-1	TRBJ2-2	17	.	CASSQYEGATRTGELFF	TGCGCCAGCAGCCAGTACGAGGGGGCGACACGCACCGGGGAGCTGTTTTTT
TRBD2	TRBV20-1	TRBJ2-3	18	many	CSARAGGINPAGADTQYF	TGCAGTGCTAGAGCGGGGGGAATCAATCCGGCGGGAGCAGATACGCAGTATTTT
TRBD2	TRBV29-1	TRBJ2-3	14	few	CSVASGRTTDMQYF	TGCAGCGTTGCTAGCGGTAGGACCACAGATATGCAGTATTTT